These T cell receptor beta chains were read from a single sample in a study of cytomegalovirus exposure and HLA in healthy donors. Method: immunoSEQ multiplex PCR; TCRdb's copy keeps in-frame clones and lacks some. The table lists 95,000 to 100,000 clones, 75% to 90% of them singletons. Specimen: PBMCs. The receptor source for this set is a man aged 25 to 40 in good health and CMV-seronegative. Both conserved end residues are part of each CDR3. D genes are given only for firm matches. Size values are once, few and many counts, or a class for expanded clones, and some rows have none.

J gene: TRBJ2-6
V gene: TRBV13
clone size: .
D gene: TRBD1
CDR3 protein: CASSSDRAGANVLTF
CDR3 DNA: TGTGCCAGCAGCTCCGACAGGGCTGGGGCCAACGTCCTGACTTTC

J gene: TRBJ2-3
V gene: TRBV19
clone size: few
D gene: TRBD2
CDR3 protein: CASSSWTSGSTDTQYF
CDR3 DNA: TGTGCCAGTAGTAGTTGGACTAGCGGGAGCACAGATACGCAGTATTTT

J gene: TRBJ1-5
V gene: TRBV7-3
clone size: .
D gene: .
CDR3 protein: CASSHGSLQPQHF
CDR3 DNA: TGTGCCAGCAGCCACGGGTCTCTCCAGCCCCAGCATTTT

J gene: TRBJ1-6
V gene: TRBV11-2
clone size: .
D gene: .
CDR3 protein: CASSLVAGVQNSPLHF
CDR3 DNA: TGTGCCAGCAGCTTAGTTGCAGGGGTTCAAAATTCACCCCTCCACTTT

J gene: TRBJ2-7
V gene: TRBV28
clone size: .
D gene: .
CDR3 protein: CASSFQRAYEQYF
CDR3 DNA: TGTGCCAGCAGTTTCCAGCGAGCCTACGAGCAGTACTTC

J gene: TRBJ2-1
V gene: TRBV7-2
clone size: .
D gene: TRBD1
CDR3 protein: CASRQDRVEQFF
CDR3 DNA: TGTGCCAGCAGACAAGACAGGGTTGAGCAGTTCTTC

J gene: TRBJ1-1
V gene: TRBV7-2
clone size: few
D gene: TRBD1
CDR3 protein: CASSFLPGQPMNTEAFF
CDR3 DNA: TGTGCCAGCAGCTTTTTGCCGGGACAGCCTATGAACACTGAAGCTTTCTTT

J gene: TRBJ2-3
V gene: TRBV5-1
clone size: .
D gene: TRBD2
CDR3 protein: CASSLAVGGSRTDTQYF
CDR3 DNA: TGCGCCAGCAGCTTGGCGGTCGGCGGGAGCAGGACAGATACGCAGTATTTT

J gene: TRBJ2-7
V gene: TRBV6-5
clone size: .
D gene: TRBD2
CDR3 protein: CASSFSGRTDYEQYF
CDR3 DNA: TGTGCCAGCAGTTTTAGCGGGAGGACGGATTACGAGCAGTACTTC

J gene: TRBJ1-1
V gene: TRBV15
clone size: once
D gene: .
CDR3 protein: CGAGTNTEAFF
CDR3 DNA: TGTGGGGCGGGGACGAACACTGAAGCTTTCTTT

J gene: TRBJ1-5
V gene: TRBV6-5
clone size: .
D gene: TRBD1
CDR3 protein: CASSAGQGVQPQHF
CDR3 DNA: TGTGCCAGCAGCGCGGGACAGGGAGTGCAGCCCCAGCATTTT

J gene: TRBJ1-1
V gene: TRBV7-9
clone size: .
D gene: .
CDR3 protein: CASRLTAEAFF
CDR3 DNA: TGTGCCAGCAGGCTGACAGCTGAAGCTTTCTTT

J gene: TRBJ1-2
V gene: TRBV10-3
clone size: .
D gene: TRBD1
CDR3 protein: CAISEPGTGYGYTF
CDR3 DNA: TGTGCCATCAGCGAACCCGGGACAGGCTATGGCTACACCTTC

J gene: TRBJ2-1
V gene: TRBV6-4
clone size: few
D gene: TRBD2
CDR3 protein: CASSDGSGGGRNEQFF
CDR3 DNA: TGTGCCAGCAGTGACGGGTCGGGGGGGGGACGGAATGAGCAGTTCTTC

J gene: TRBJ2-7
V gene: TRBV28
clone size: .
D gene: TRBD1
CDR3 protein: CASSSGQVYEQYF
CDR3 DNA: TGTGCCAGCAGTTCGGGACAGGTCTACGAGCAGTACTTC

J gene: TRBJ2-5
V gene: TRBV27
clone size: .
D gene: TRBD2
CDR3 protein: CASRPSGSWETQYF
CDR3 DNA: TGTGCCAGCAGACCTAGCGGGAGCTGGGAGACCCAGTACTTC

J gene: TRBJ1-4
V gene: TRBV28
clone size: once
D gene: .
CDR3 protein: CASRAGFGEKLFF
CDR3 DNA: TGTGCCAGCAGGGCAGGGTTTGGGGAAAAACTGTTTTTT

J gene: TRBJ2-7
V gene: TRBV2
clone size: .
D gene: TRBD1
CDR3 protein: CASSNNRQGYEQYF
CDR3 DNA: TGTGCCAGCAGCAACAACAGACAGGGCTACGAGCAGTACTTC

J gene: TRBJ1-4
V gene: TRBV6-4
clone size: .
D gene: .
CDR3 protein: CASSETGGNEKLFF
CDR3 DNA: TGTGCCAGCAGTGAAACAGGCGGAAATGAAAAACTGTTTTTT

J gene: TRBJ2-5
V gene: TRBV7-2
clone size: .
D gene: .
CDR3 protein: CASSSLGVGETQYF
CDR3 DNA: TGTGCCAGCAGCTCTCTAGGGGTAGGAGAGACCCAGTACTTC

J gene: TRBJ2-7
V gene: TRBV5-4
clone size: .
D gene: TRBD1
CDR3 protein: CASSPTGGEQYF
CDR3 DNA: TGTGCCAGCAGCCCGACAGGGGGCGAGCAGTACTTC

J gene: TRBJ2-7
V gene: TRBV4-1
clone size: .
D gene: TRBD1
CDR3 protein: CASSRGPGGSYEQYF
CDR3 DNA: TGCGCCAGCAGCCGGGGCCCAGGGGGCTCCTACGAGCAGTACTTC

J gene: TRBJ1-4
V gene: TRBV15
clone size: .
D gene: TRBD1
CDR3 protein: CATSRKATTGGLEKLFF
CDR3 DNA: TGTGCCACCAGCAGAAAGGCGACGACAGGGGGATTAGAAAAACTGTTTTTT

J gene: TRBJ2-5
V gene: TRBV4-2
clone size: .
D gene: .
CDR3 protein: CASSHFSGSQETQYF
CDR3 DNA: TGTGCCAGCAGCCATTTTAGCGGTTCACAAGAGACCCAGTACTTC

J gene: TRBJ2-7
V gene: TRBV4-3
clone size: few
D gene: TRBD2
CDR3 protein: CASSQEASGNFDEQYF
CDR3 DNA: TGCGCCAGCAGCCAAGAGGCTAGCGGGAACTTCGACGAGCAGTACTTC

J gene: TRBJ2-1
V gene: TRBV6-4
clone size: .
D gene: .
CDR3 protein: CASSDGTGNEQFF
CDR3 DNA: TGTGCCAGCAGTGACGGGACTGGCAATGAGCAGTTCTTC

J gene: TRBJ2-1
V gene: TRBV11-3
clone size: .
D gene: TRBD2
CDR3 protein: CASSLRIAGVNEQFF
CDR3 DNA: TGTGCCAGCAGCTTACGGATAGCGGGGGTCAATGAGCAGTTCTTC

J gene: TRBJ2-5
V gene: TRBV14
clone size: .
D gene: TRBD2
CDR3 protein: CASSPRGAPMGETQYF
CDR3 DNA: TGTGCCAGCAGCCCGCGGGGGGCTCCCATGGGGGAGACCCAGTACTTC

J gene: TRBJ1-5
V gene: TRBV2
clone size: .
D gene: .
CDR3 protein: CATAGGNQPQHF
CDR3 DNA: TGTGCCACCGCAGGGGGCAATCAGCCCCAGCATTTT

J gene: TRBJ2-2
V gene: TRBV9
clone size: .
D gene: TRBD2
CDR3 protein: CASSSSGSSGELFF
CDR3 DNA: TGTGCCAGCTCCTCTAGCGGGTCTTCCGGGGAGCTGTTTTTT

J gene: TRBJ2-7
V gene: TRBV29-1
clone size: .
D gene: .
CDR3 protein: CSVAQVLNYEQYF
CDR3 DNA: TGCAGCGTTGCACAGGTTCTCAACTACGAGCAGTACTTC

J gene: TRBJ1-3
V gene: TRBV4-1
clone size: .
D gene: .
CDR3 protein: CASSPGSWGDTIYF
CDR3 DNA: TGCGCCAGCAGCCCCGGGTCCTGGGGAGACACCATATATTTT

J gene: TRBJ2-7
V gene: TRBV13
clone size: .
D gene: .
CDR3 protein: CASSLGVEQYF
CDR3 DNA: TGTGCCAGCAGCTTAGGCGTAGAGCAGTACTTC

J gene: TRBJ2-7
V gene: TRBV4-1
clone size: .
D gene: TRBD2
CDR3 protein: CASSQSGVSYEQYF
CDR3 DNA: TGCGCCAGCAGCCAAAGCGGGGTCTCCTACGAGCAGTACTTC

J gene: TRBJ2-7
V gene: TRBV6-5
clone size: .
D gene: .
CDR3 protein: CASSATADSYEQYF
CDR3 DNA: TGTGCCAGCAGTGCGACAGCCGACTCCTACGAGCAGTACTTC

J gene: TRBJ2-3
V gene: TRBV2
clone size: .
D gene: .
CDR3 protein: CASSVTDTQYF
CDR3 DNA: TGTGCCAGCAGTGTAACAGATACGCAGTATTTT

J gene: TRBJ2-1
V gene: TRBV18
clone size: once
D gene: TRBD2
CDR3 protein: CASSPEGLADNEQFF
CDR3 DNA: TGTGCCAGCTCACCGGAGGGACTAGCGGACAATGAGCAGTTCTTC

J gene: TRBJ1-3
V gene: TRBV2
clone size: .
D gene: .
CDR3 protein: CASSEALGHSGNTIYF
CDR3 DNA: TGTGCCAGCAGTGAAGCGCTTGGCCACTCTGGAAACACCATATATTTT

J gene: TRBJ2-3
V gene: TRBV5-1
clone size: .
D gene: TRBD1
CDR3 protein: CASSSDRGADTQYF
CDR3 DNA: TGCGCCAGCAGCTCTGACAGGGGTGCAGATACGCAGTATTTT

J gene: TRBJ2-5
V gene: TRBV9
clone size: .
D gene: .
CDR3 protein: CASSAHRVGWETQYF
CDR3 DNA: TGTGCCAGCAGCGCCCACAGGGTTGGGTGGGAGACCCAGTACTTC